The present TCR beta chain was sequenced within a study of cytomegalovirus exposure and HLA in healthy donors. Study-wide results and limits: In the analysis, some V segments, TRBV6-2 and TRBV6-3 included, were excluded as indistinguishable. V- and J-gene trimming in TCR beta was tied to a missense DCLRE1C variant by an analysis performed later.

This PCR relied on a set of 60 Vbeta primers and 13 Jbeta primers. Assay: immunoSEQ multiplex PCR; the TCRdb copy retains only in-frame clones and omits some. The sample carries about 130,000 clones, more than 70% recorded once. Healthy donors of bone marrow made up the group. In regard to this clone: The antigen is not known.

CDR3 length: 14 amino acids. Per germline, CDR1 SGHNT and CDR2 YYREEE (reference sequence). Trimming took 5 bases from V and 3 from J; bases not matched to a gene: 2. The sequence was collected from a man aged 40-49 years in good health and CMV-seronegative. The J gene is TRBJ2-1, the V gene TRBV5-4, with 10 bases aligning to TRBD1. Sample: PBMCs. The CDR3 protein is CASSRTGGYNEQFF. As DNA, the CDR3 is TGTGCCAGCAGTCGGACAGGGGGCTACAATGAGCAGTTCTTC. The full variable domain, completed using reference TRBV5-4 and TRBJ2-1, is ETGVTQSPTHLIKTRGQQVTLRCSSQSGHNTVSWYQQALGQGPQFIFQYYREEENGRGNFPPRFSGLQFPNYSSELNVNALELDDSALYLCASSRTGGYNEQFFGPGTRLTVL.